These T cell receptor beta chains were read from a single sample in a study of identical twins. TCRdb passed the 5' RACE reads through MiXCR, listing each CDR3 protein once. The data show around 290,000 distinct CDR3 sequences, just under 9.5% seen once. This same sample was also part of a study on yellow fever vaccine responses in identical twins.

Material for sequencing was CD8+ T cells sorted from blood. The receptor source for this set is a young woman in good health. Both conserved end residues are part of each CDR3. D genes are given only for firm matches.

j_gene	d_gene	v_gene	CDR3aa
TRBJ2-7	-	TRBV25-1	CASSEFPGSGEQYF
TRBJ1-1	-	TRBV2	CASRGKTEAFF
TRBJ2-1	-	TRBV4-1	CASSHIQGGSYNEQFF
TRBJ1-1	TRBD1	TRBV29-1	CSVEEQGGRFF
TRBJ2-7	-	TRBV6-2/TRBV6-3	CASSQVVAAPSHVSTYEQYF
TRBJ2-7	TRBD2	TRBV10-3	CAISEASGSFIHEQYF
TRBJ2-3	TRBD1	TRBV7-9	CASSSPGQGSDTQYF
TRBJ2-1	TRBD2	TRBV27	CASSLSSGGFNEQFF
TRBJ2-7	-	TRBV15	CATSRASWSSYEQYF
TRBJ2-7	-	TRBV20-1	CSARDYNRVNSGPSYEQYF
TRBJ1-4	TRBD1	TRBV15	CATSKGQGYEKLFF
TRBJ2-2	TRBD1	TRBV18	CASSPTPGQGETTGELFF
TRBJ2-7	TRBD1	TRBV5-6	CASSFRDRTYEQYF
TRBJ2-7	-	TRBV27	CASSPRGSGYEQYF
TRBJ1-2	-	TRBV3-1	CASSQDRKGYYGYTF
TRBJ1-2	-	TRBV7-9	CASSLALREGTYGYTF
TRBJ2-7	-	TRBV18	CASSPHRDSYEQYF
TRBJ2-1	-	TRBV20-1	CSARDGTTTF
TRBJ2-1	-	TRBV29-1	CSVSRLELPYNEQFF
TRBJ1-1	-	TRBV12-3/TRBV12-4	CASSSRPSDTEAFF
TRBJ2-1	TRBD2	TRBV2	CASPGTSGYEQFF
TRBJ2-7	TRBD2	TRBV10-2	CASSESWTSGSEQYF
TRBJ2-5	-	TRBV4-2	CASSQEFGPVETQYF
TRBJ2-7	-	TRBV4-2	CASSPELLSYEQYF
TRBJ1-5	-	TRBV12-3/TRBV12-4	CASSLTDGYSNQPQHF
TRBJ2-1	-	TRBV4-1	CASSQEDSNEQFF
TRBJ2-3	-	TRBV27	CASSLSGTSTDTQYF
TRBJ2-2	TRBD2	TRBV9	CASSVAKQGPTSGGTLSGELFF
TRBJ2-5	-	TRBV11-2	CASSLWRQETQYF
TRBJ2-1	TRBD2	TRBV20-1	CSARDSTGLAGIEQFF
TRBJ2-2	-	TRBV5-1	CASSLVLASITGELFF
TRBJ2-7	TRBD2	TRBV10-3	CAISNSLADSYEQYF
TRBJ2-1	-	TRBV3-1	CASSQEGEQFF
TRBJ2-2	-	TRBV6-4	CASSVRPATGELFF
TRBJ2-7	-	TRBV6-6	CASTPGFGYEQYF